Each of the 28 T cell receptor beta chains below was sequenced from the same sample in a study of cytomegalovirus exposure and HLA in healthy donors. The PCR employed 60 Vbeta primers together with 13 Jbeta primers. Measured with immunoSEQ multiplex PCR; TCRdb has only the in-frame clones, and not every one. This sample has roughly 190,000 clones, with 82% found just once. The sequenced sample was PBMCs. These receptors all stem from a young woman in good health and CMV-seronegative.

This clone was observed a single time. The chain couples TRBV6-5 to TRBJ1-3; D perhaps matches TRBD1 (5 bases). Germline loops: CDR1 MNHEY, CDR2 SVGAGI. V lost 5 bases, J lost 4 bases, and 9 bases lay in between. The CDR3 loop spans 13 amino acids. CDR3: CASSQGSGNTIYF. The DNA for the CDR3 is TGTGCCAGCAGTCAGGGCTCGGGAAACACCATATATTTT.

The CDR3 loop reads CASSGMPAVGNFHGYTF. CDR3 nucleotide sequence: TGTGCCAGCAGCGGGATGCCAGCGGTTGGAAATTTTCATGGCTACACCTTC. This chain uses TRBV13 with TRBJ1-2; D ambiguous. This CDR3 region has 17 residues. V shed 5 bases and J shed 6 bases, with 25 bases lying between them. Germline CDR1 reads PRHDT; CDR2 reads FYEKMQ (reference sequence).

The CDR3 DNA follows: TGTGCCAGCAGTTACGTACTACAAGACACCGGGGAGCTGTTTTTT. Translated: CASSYVLQDTGELFF. J is TRBJ2-2 and V is TRBV6-5; no definite D call. Germline CDR1 and CDR2: MNHEY and SVGAGI. The V and J ends lost 2 bases and 3 bases respectively, with 10 bases between them. The CDR3 runs to 15 residues.

The J gene is TRBJ2-1, the V gene TRBV5-1, with 9 bases that match TRBD1. The junction had 4 bases not matched to a gene; V was cut back by 3 bases and J by 0 bases. The CDR3 contains 16 residues. Germline CDR1 SGHRS, CDR2 YFSETQ. In DNA, the CDR3 is TGCGCCAGCAGCTGGGGACAGGGAAGCTCCTACAATGAGCAGTTCTTC. It specifies CASSWGQGSSYNEQFF.

CDR3 sequence (DNA): TGTGCCAGCAGTATCCGGGACAAGAACACTGAAGCTTTCTTT. Its protein is CASSIRDKNTEAFF. The chain combines TRBV28 with TRBJ1-1, with D maybe TRBD1 (6 bases). The CDR3 runs 14 residues. The germline V gene encodes CDR1 MDHEN and CDR2 SYDVKM. Trimming removed 5 bases from V and 1 base from J, with 11 bases in between.

The chain has TRBV6-1 and TRBJ2-3; 10 bases line up with TRBD1. V lost 8 bases to trimming and J lost 2 bases; unmatched junction nucleotides: 7. The germline gives CDR1 MNHNS, CDR2 SASEGT. The CDR3 consists of 15 residues. The CDR3 region has the DNA TGTGCCAGCGAAAGGGACAGGGGTATCACAGATACGCAGTATTTT. Its translation: CASERDRGITDTQYF.

The chain links TRBV10-3 to TRBJ2-6; 7 nucleotides align to TRBD2. After removal of 2 bases from V and 2 bases from J, the junction contained 3 bases not matched to a gene. This CDR3 region has 16 residues. CDR1 ENHRY and CDR2 SYGVKD come from the germline V gene. The CDR3 DNA sequence: TGTGCCATCAGTGAGGCGGGGGTCCCTGGGGCCAACGTCCTGACTTTC. Amino acids: CAISEAGVPGANVLTF.

The J gene is TRBJ1-1, the V gene TRBV7-2; D unresolved. Trimming removed 7 bases from V and 4 bases from J, with 10 bases in between. The length of the CDR3 is 12 residues. Germline CDR1 SGHTA, CDR2 FQGNSA. The CDR3 nucleotides read TGTGCCAGCACCCACCCCGGCACTGAAGCTTTCTTT. It is translated as CASTHPGTEAFF.

The chain combines TRBV28 with TRBJ2-5, with D possibly matching TRBD2 (7 bases). The CDR3 sequence is 16 residues long. The germline CDR1 and CDR2 sequences are MDHEN and SYDVKM. The V and J ends lost 0 bases and 5 bases respectively, with 16 bases between them. CDR3 region: CASSLWGGGKEETQYF. CDR3 bases: TGTGCCAGCAGTTTATGGGGAGGGGGAAAAGAGGAGACCCAGTACTTC.

The V and J genes are TRBV6-5 and TRBJ2-3; D is possibly TRBD1 (6 bases). Germline loops: CDR1 MNHEY, CDR2 SVGAGI. V was pared by 9 bases and J by 1 base, with 11 bases between. The CDR3 is made up of 13 amino acids. The CDR3 sequence: CASYRARTDTQYF. CDR3 coding DNA: TGTGCCAGTTACAGGGCACGCACAGATACGCAGTATTTT.

The CDR3 coding sequence is TGTGCCAGCCTCGATCACCGACCGGGGGAAGCTTTCTTT. Translating it yields CASLDHRPGEAFF. V and J are TRBV28 and TRBJ1-1; D gene uncertain. CDR1 is MDHEN and CDR2 is SYDVKM in the germline V gene. The CDR3 contains 13 residues. Deletions cut 8 bases from V and 8 bases from J, with 18 bases between.

The CDR3 reads CASSGSGRGSNEQFF. DNA of the CDR3: TGTGCCAGCAGCGGTAGCGGGAGGGGGAGTAATGAGCAGTTCTTC. The V gene is TRBV9, the J gene TRBJ2-1; 11 positions match TRBD2. CDR1 and CDR2 (germline): SGDLS, YYNGEE. The ends lost 3 bases at V and 7 bases at J; junction bases unmatched: 6. CDR3 size: 15 residues.

This chain links TRBV4-2 with TRBJ2-7; TRBD2 aligns across 8 bases. Germline-derived CDR1 and CDR2 are LGHNA and YNFKEQ. After removal of 0 bases from V and 2 bases from J, the junction contained 6 bases not matched to a gene. The CDR3 consists of 16 residues. As DNA, the CDR3 is TGTGCCAGCAGCCAAGAGTGGGGACTAGGGGCCTACGAGCAGTACTTC. Translated, it gives CASSQEWGLGAYEQYF.

This clone turned up a few times. The V and J genes are TRBV5-6 and TRBJ2-5, with D possibly being TRBD1 (6 bases). The CDR3 sequence is 15 residues long. The V and J ends lost 0 bases and 1 base respectively, with 10 bases between them. CDR1 is SGHDT, CDR2 YYEEEE, per germline. The CDR3 DNA reads as TGTGCCAGCAGCTTGGTAGGGACACTCCAAGAGACCCAGTACTTC. Its protein product is CASSLVGTLQETQYF.

This chain uses TRBV19 with TRBJ2-1; 12 bases agree with TRBD2. The germline gives CDR1 LNHDA, CDR2 SQIVND (reference sequence). Trimming at V came to 3 bases and at J to 0 bases, leaving 6 bases not matched to a gene. This CDR3 comprises 18 residues. The CDR3 DNA reads TGTGCCAGTAGTATGACTAGCGGGGGCCTCCGCTCCTACAATGAGCAGTTCTTC. Protein: CASSMTSGGLRSYNEQFF.

V usage is TRBV11-2 and J usage is TRBJ2-7; 10 bases map to TRBD1. Germline CDR1 and CDR2: SGHAT and FQNNGV. This CDR3 has 15 amino acids. With V trimmed by 5 bases and J by 5 bases, 9 bases remained unmatched. Here the CDR3 DNA reads TGTGCCAGCAGCCTAACCGGGACAGGGGTTAACGAGCAGTACTTC. Translation: CASSLTGTGVNEQYF.

V is TRBV29-1 and J is TRBJ1-6, with 8 bases lining up with TRBD1. The length of the CDR3 is 13 residues. The germline V gene has CDR1 SQVTM and CDR2 ANQGSEA. Trimming at V came to 4 bases and at J to 10 bases, leaving 6 bases not matched to a gene. The CDR3 sequence: CSVGQGLGSPLHF. The CDR3 nucleotides read TGCAGCGTTGGACAGGGGCTTGGATCACCCCTCCACTTT.

V is TRBV9 and J is TRBJ2-7, with TRBD2 as a possible D gene (5 bases). This CDR3 has 15 amino acids. Looked up from germline, CDR1 is SGDLS and CDR2 is YYNGEE. V lost 2 bases to trimming and J lost 2 bases, with 14 bases between them. CDR3 in DNA: TGTGCCAGCAGCGTCGGCCCGGACGGGACCTACGAGCAGTACTTC. This gives the protein CASSVGPDGTYEQYF.

The V gene is TRBV6-5, the J gene TRBJ1-1, with D unclear. Germline V CDR1 and CDR2: MNHEY, SVGAGI. The V end lost 7 bases, the J end lost 4 bases, and 16 bases lay between the germline ends. The CDR3 covers 14 residues. The CDR3 here is CASTEWAGGTEAFF. CDR3 in DNA: TGTGCCAGCACCGAGTGGGCCGGAGGCACTGAAGCTTTCTTT.

The chain uses TRBV29-1 and TRBJ2-7, with D perhaps TRBD2 (6 bases). CDR3 size: 13 residues. The germline CDR1 and CDR2 sequences are SQVTM and ANQGSEA. Trimming took off 4 bases at V and 3 bases at J, with 13 bases between the two ends. The CDR3 here is CSVGRGMSYEQYF. CDR3 nucleotide sequence: TGCAGCGTTGGTCGGGGGATGAGCTACGAGCAGTACTTC.

The rearrangement links TRBV5-1 to TRBJ2-1, with 12 bases aligning to TRBD2. CDR1 SGHRS and CDR2 YFSETQ come from the germline V gene. The CDR3 is 16 residues long. The V and J ends lost 1 base and 9 bases, in that order; junction bases with no gene match: 8. CDR3 sequence (DNA): TGCGCCAGCAGCTTGTCCCTAGCGGGAGGGTTAGGTGAGCAGTTCTTC. Its protein is CASSLSLAGGLGEQFF.

CDR3 sequence reads: CASSDSGQGSNVLTF. In nucleotides, the CDR3 is TGTGCCAGCAGTGACTCAGGACAGGGCTCCAACGTCCTGACTTTC. The chain is built from TRBV6-4 and TRBJ2-6; 8 positions agree with TRBD1. V was clipped by 0 bases and J by 8 bases; unmatched bases: 3. Looked up from germline, CDR1 is MRHNA and CDR2 is SNTAGT. The CDR3 extends over 15 amino acids.

This rearrangement joins TRBV7-8 to TRBJ2-5; 8 nucleotides align to TRBD1. The J call may be mistaken, given a closer DNA end match to TRBJ2-7. The CDR3 sequence is 14 residues long. From germline, CDR1 is SGHVS and CDR2 FQNEAQ. The CDR3 loop is CASSPLTGEVEQYF. In nucleotides, the CDR3 is TGTGCCAGCAGCCCTCTGACAGGGGAAGTCGAGCAGTACTTC.

As DNA, the CDR3 is TGCGCCAGCAGCTTTTCTCAGGACAGGGACCACGAGCAGTACTTC. This gives the protein CASSFSQDRDHEQYF. This sequence joins TRBV5-1 and TRBJ2-7; 8 nucleotides line up with TRBD1. The CDR3 consists of 15 residues. J was trimmed by 5 bases and V by 2 bases; bases with no gene match: 9. Per germline, CDR1 SGHRS and CDR2 YFSETQ.

The rearrangement uses TRBV5-1 and TRBJ2-5; TRBD1 might be the D (5 bases). V was clipped by 0 bases and J by 1 base, with 7 bases between them. This CDR3 is 14 amino acids long. Germline lookup yields CDR1 SGHRS and CDR2 YFSETQ. CDR3: CASSLEGAQETQYF. In DNA, the CDR3 is TGCGCCAGCAGCTTGGAAGGGGCCCAAGAGACCCAGTACTTC.

The V gene is TRBV9, the J gene TRBJ2-3, with 8 bases aligning to TRBD1. J gave up 6 bases and V 3 bases, and 9 bases lay outside the gene matches. Germline V gives CDR1 SGDLS, CDR2 YYNGEE. The CDR3 covers 15 residues. The CDR3 DNA is TGTGCCAGCAGCGACCCCGGACAGGGCGTGGATACGCAGTATTTT. As protein: CASSDPGQGVDTQYF.

This clone has only a few counts. The genes are TRBV2 and TRBJ1-1, with TRBD1 matching 8 bases. The CDR3 sequence is 14 residues long. CDR1 and CDR2 from the germline V gene are SNHLY and FYNNEI. J gave up 2 bases and V 11 bases, and 10 bases lay outside the gene matches. This chain's CDR3 is CAARQGSLNTEAFF. DNA for the CDR3: TGTGCCGCAAGACAGGGGTCCTTAAACACTGAAGCTTTCTTT.

This clone was detected a few times. V usage is TRBV27 and J usage is TRBJ2-7, with D possibly matching TRBD2 (6 bases). The CDR3 runs 15 residues. Trimming removed 6 bases at V and 0 bases at J, with 15 bases between. Germline V gene data show CDR1 as MNHEY and CDR2 as SMNVEV (reference sequence). The CDR3 DNA reads TGTGCCAGCAGCCCTCTTGTCGGGAGCTCCTACGAGCAGTACTTC. As protein: CASSPLVGSSYEQYF.